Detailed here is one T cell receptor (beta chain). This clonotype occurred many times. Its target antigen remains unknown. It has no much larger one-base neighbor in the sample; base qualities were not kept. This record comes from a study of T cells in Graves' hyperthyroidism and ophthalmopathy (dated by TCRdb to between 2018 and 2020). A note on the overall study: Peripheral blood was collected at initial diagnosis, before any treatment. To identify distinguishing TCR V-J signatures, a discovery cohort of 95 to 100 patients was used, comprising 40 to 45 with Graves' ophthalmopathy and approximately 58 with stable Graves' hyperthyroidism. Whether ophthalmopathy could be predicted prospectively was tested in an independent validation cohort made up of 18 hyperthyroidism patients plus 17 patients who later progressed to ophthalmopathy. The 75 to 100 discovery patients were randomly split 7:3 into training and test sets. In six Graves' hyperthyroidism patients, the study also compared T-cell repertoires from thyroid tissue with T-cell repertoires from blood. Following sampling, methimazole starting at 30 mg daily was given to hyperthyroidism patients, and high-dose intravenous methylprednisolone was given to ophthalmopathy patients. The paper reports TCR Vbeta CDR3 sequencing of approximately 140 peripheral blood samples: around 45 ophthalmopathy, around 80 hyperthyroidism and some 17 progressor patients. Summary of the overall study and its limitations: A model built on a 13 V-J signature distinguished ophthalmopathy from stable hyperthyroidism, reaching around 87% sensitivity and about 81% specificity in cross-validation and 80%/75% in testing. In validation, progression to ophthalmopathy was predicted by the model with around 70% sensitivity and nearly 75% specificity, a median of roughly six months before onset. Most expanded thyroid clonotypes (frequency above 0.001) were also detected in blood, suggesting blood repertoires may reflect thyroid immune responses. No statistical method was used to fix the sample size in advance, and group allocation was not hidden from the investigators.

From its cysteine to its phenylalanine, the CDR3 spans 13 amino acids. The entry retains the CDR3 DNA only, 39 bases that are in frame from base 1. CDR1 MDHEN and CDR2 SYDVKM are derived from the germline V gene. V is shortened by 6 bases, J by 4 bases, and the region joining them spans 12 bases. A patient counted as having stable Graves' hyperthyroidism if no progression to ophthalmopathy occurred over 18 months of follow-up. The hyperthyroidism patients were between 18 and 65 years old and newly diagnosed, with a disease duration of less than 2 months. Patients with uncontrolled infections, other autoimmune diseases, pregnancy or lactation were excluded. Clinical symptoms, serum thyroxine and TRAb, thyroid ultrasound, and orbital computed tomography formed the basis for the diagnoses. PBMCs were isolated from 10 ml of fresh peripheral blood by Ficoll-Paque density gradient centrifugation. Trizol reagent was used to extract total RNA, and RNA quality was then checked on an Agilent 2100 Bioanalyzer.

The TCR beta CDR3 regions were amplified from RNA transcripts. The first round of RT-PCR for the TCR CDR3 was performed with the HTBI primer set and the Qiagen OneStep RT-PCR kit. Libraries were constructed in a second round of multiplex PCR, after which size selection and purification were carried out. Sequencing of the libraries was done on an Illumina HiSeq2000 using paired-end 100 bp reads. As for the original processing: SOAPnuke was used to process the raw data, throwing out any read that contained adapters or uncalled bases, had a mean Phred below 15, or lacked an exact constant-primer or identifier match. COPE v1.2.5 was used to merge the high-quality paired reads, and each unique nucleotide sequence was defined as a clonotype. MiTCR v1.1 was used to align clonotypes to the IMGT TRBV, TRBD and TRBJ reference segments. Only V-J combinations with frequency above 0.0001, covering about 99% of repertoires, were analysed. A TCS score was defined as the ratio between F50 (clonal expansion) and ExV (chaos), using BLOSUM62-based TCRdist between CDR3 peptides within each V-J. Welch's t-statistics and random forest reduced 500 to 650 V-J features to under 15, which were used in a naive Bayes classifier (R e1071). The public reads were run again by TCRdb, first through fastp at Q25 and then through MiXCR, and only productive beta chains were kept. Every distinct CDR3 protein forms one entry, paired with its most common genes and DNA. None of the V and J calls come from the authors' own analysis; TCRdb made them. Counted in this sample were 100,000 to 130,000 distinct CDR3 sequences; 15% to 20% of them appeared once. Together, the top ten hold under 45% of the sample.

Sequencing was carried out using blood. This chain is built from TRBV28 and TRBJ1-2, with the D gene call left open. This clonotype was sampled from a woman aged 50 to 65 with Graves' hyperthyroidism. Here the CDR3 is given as CASRSIQTYGYTF. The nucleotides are TGTGCCAGCAGATCAATACAGACCTATGGCTACACCTTC.